Listed below are T cell receptor beta chains from one sample, sequenced in a study of somatic mutations in cytotoxic T cells in rheumatoid arthritis. Libraries were prepared by immunoSEQ multiplex PCR; TCRdb keeps only in-frame clonotypes and omits some of them. The table has 10,000 to 15,000 clones, approximately 73% seen once. Material: CD8+ T cells sorted from blood. These receptors came from a woman aged 35 to 49 in good health. Each CDR3 is given with its conserved first and last residue. Each record gives: CDR3 protein, CDR3 DNA, J gene, clone size, V gene, D gene. A D gene is named only where the DNA matches it firmly. Rows give clone size only sometimes, using once, few, many, or a class for an expanded clone.

CDR3 protein: CSVEDLRGGDSSTDTQYF; CDR3 DNA: TGCAGCGTTGAAGATCTGCGGGGGGGGGATTCTAGCACAGATACGCAGTATTTT; J gene: TRBJ2-3; clone size: once; V gene: TRBV29-1; D gene: TRBD2
CDR3 protein: CASKMQGTRGYTF; CDR3 DNA: TGTGCCAGCAAAATGCAGGGGACACGTGGCTACACCTTC; J gene: TRBJ1-2; clone size: NA; V gene: TRBV13; D gene: NA
CDR3 protein: CASSVSGLFGNEQFF; CDR3 DNA: TGTGCCAGCAGCGTTAGCGGACTCTTCGGCAATGAGCAGTTCTTC; J gene: TRBJ2-1; clone size: NA; V gene: TRBV9; D gene: NA
CDR3 protein: CASSFEGREQYF; CDR3 DNA: TGTGCCAGCAGCTTTGAGGGGCGCGAGCAGTACTTC; J gene: TRBJ2-7; clone size: NA; V gene: TRBV7-9; D gene: NA
CDR3 protein: CASSFDIGTDTQYF; CDR3 DNA: TGTGCCAGCAGTTTCGACATCGGCACAGATACGCAGTATTTT; J gene: TRBJ2-3; clone size: NA; V gene: TRBV27; D gene: NA
CDR3 protein: CAISESGLAGEYNEQFF; CDR3 DNA: TGTGCCATCAGTGAGTCTGGACTAGCGGGAGAATACAATGAGCAGTTCTTC; J gene: TRBJ2-1; clone size: few; V gene: TRBV10-3; D gene: TRBD2
CDR3 protein: CASSQDPGQPQHF; CDR3 DNA: TGCGCCAGCAGCCAAGATCCGGGTCAGCCCCAGCATTTT; J gene: TRBJ1-5; clone size: NA; V gene: TRBV4-1; D gene: NA
CDR3 protein: CASSEMRNYGYTF; CDR3 DNA: TGTGCCAGCAGTGAAATGAGAAATTATGGCTACACCTTC; J gene: TRBJ1-2; clone size: NA; V gene: TRBV2; D gene: NA
CDR3 protein: CASSGGTATNYGYTF; CDR3 DNA: TGTGCCAGCAGCGGGGGGACGGCCACTAACTATGGCTACACCTTC; J gene: TRBJ1-2; clone size: NA; V gene: TRBV7-9; D gene: NA
CDR3 protein: CASSLPDVAGGLYNEQFF; CDR3 DNA: TGTGCCAGCAGCCTCCCCGATGTCGCGGGAGGGCTGTACAATGAGCAGTTCTTC; J gene: TRBJ2-1; clone size: NA; V gene: TRBV13; D gene: TRBD2
CDR3 protein: CSVRDTHGYTF; CDR3 DNA: TGCAGCGTCCGGGACACTCATGGCTACACCTTC; J gene: TRBJ1-2; clone size: NA; V gene: TRBV29-1; D gene: NA
CDR3 protein: CASSLGRDMAFF; CDR3 DNA: TGTGCCAGCAGCTTGGGTAGGGATATGGCTTTCTTT; J gene: TRBJ1-1; clone size: NA; V gene: TRBV5-4; D gene: NA
CDR3 protein: CASSLGIGGPYEQYF; CDR3 DNA: TGTGCCAGCAGCTTAGGGATCGGGGGGCCTTACGAGCAGTACTTC; J gene: TRBJ2-7; clone size: NA; V gene: TRBV11-2; D gene: NA
CDR3 protein: CASSGLAGTGELFF; CDR3 DNA: TGTGCCAGCAGCGGACTAGCGGGTACCGGGGAGCTGTTTTTT; J gene: TRBJ2-2; clone size: NA; V gene: TRBV9; D gene: TRBD2
CDR3 protein: CASSPTDMNTEAFF; CDR3 DNA: TGTGCCAGCAGCCCGACAGATATGAACACTGAAGCTTTCTTT; J gene: TRBJ1-1; clone size: once; V gene: TRBV5-5; D gene: NA
CDR3 protein: CASRRTAHTGELFF; CDR3 DNA: TGTGCCAGCAGGAGGACAGCTCACACCGGGGAGCTGTTTTTT; J gene: TRBJ2-2; clone size: NA; V gene: TRBV28; D gene: NA
CDR3 protein: CASRETGFGETQYF; CDR3 DNA: TGTGCCAGCAGGGAGACAGGGTTTGGGGAGACCCAGTACTTC; J gene: TRBJ2-5; clone size: NA; V gene: TRBV28; D gene: TRBD1
CDR3 protein: CASSPNNRGNQETQYF; CDR3 DNA: TGCGCCAGCAGTCCGAACAACAGGGGCAACCAAGAGACCCAGTACTTC; J gene: TRBJ2-5; clone size: NA; V gene: TRBV10-1; D gene: TRBD1
CDR3 protein: CASSEFFTSPFSYNEQFF; CDR3 DNA: TGTGCCAGCAGTGAATTTTTCACTAGCCCTTTCTCCTACAATGAGCAGTTCTTC; J gene: TRBJ2-1; clone size: NA; V gene: TRBV25-1; D gene: NA
CDR3 protein: CASSVGDLGDNEQFF; CDR3 DNA: TGTGCCAGCAGCGTCGGTGACCTGGGGGACAATGAGCAGTTCTTC; J gene: TRBJ2-1; clone size: NA; V gene: TRBV9; D gene: NA
CDR3 protein: CASSLYDQYGDDAMGTEAFF; CDR3 DNA: TGTGCCAGCAGCTTGTATGACCAGTATGGGGACGACGCCATGGGAACTGAAGCTTTCTTT; J gene: TRBJ1-1; clone size: NA; V gene: TRBV5-8; D gene: NA
CDR3 protein: CASSYSVDGELFF; CDR3 DNA: TGTGCCAGCAGTTACTCGGTCGACGGGGAGCTGTTTTTT; J gene: TRBJ2-2; clone size: NA; V gene: TRBV6-6; D gene: NA
CDR3 protein: CASSRSNEKLFF; CDR3 DNA: TGTGCCAGCAGTCGATCTAATGAAAAACTGTTTTTT; J gene: TRBJ1-4; clone size: few; V gene: TRBV28; D gene: NA
CDR3 protein: CASSPIMNTEAFF; CDR3 DNA: TGTGCCAGCAGCCCTATCATGAACACTGAAGCTTTCTTT; J gene: TRBJ1-1; clone size: NA; V gene: TRBV7-9; D gene: NA
CDR3 protein: CSVDPGPPRGDEQFF; CDR3 DNA: TGCAGCGTTGACCCGGGGCCACCTCGAGGGGATGAGCAGTTCTTC; J gene: TRBJ2-1; clone size: NA; V gene: TRBV29-1; D gene: NA
CDR3 protein: CASSSLAGGYNEQFF; CDR3 DNA: TGTGCCAGCAGCTCTCTAGCGGGAGGCTACAATGAGCAGTTCTTC; J gene: TRBJ2-1; clone size: NA; V gene: TRBV11-2; D gene: TRBD2
CDR3 protein: CASSFHGTGDYGYTF; CDR3 DNA: TGTGCCAGCAGCTTCCACGGAACAGGGGACTATGGCTACACCTTC; J gene: TRBJ1-2; clone size: NA; V gene: TRBV7-2; D gene: TRBD1
CDR3 protein: CASSLLPGNTGELFF; CDR3 DNA: TGTGCCAGCAGCCTACTACCGGGAAACACCGGGGAGCTGTTTTTT; J gene: TRBJ2-2; clone size: NA; V gene: TRBV7-3; D gene: NA
CDR3 protein: CASSLSTVTYGYTF; CDR3 DNA: TGTGCCAGCAGTCTATCGACCGTAACCTATGGCTACACCTTC; J gene: TRBJ1-2; clone size: once; V gene: TRBV7-9; D gene: NA
CDR3 protein: CASRGGQPNNEQFF; CDR3 DNA: TGTGCCAGCAGGGGGGGACAGCCGAACAATGAGCAGTTCTTC; J gene: TRBJ2-1; clone size: NA; V gene: TRBV6-5; D gene: NA
CDR3 protein: CASSLQGGYGYTF; CDR3 DNA: TGTGCCAGCAGTCTACAGGGTGGCTATGGCTACACCTTC; J gene: TRBJ1-2; clone size: NA; V gene: TRBV6-4; D gene: NA
CDR3 protein: CASSPTSGSSFDTQYF; CDR3 DNA: TGTGCCAGCAGCCCAACTAGCGGGAGCTCCTTTGATACGCAGTATTTT; J gene: TRBJ2-3; clone size: NA; V gene: TRBV7-9; D gene: TRBD2
CDR3 protein: CAWSSSGRSLGDEQFF; CDR3 DNA: TGTGCCTGGAGTTCCAGCGGGAGGTCCCTCGGGGATGAGCAGTTCTTC; J gene: TRBJ2-1; clone size: once; V gene: TRBV30; D gene: TRBD2
CDR3 protein: CAWSQTNTEAFF; CDR3 DNA: TGTGCCTGGAGCCAAACGAACACTGAAGCTTTCTTT; J gene: TRBJ1-1; clone size: NA; V gene: TRBV30; D gene: NA
CDR3 protein: CASSLRTGTSTDTQYF; CDR3 DNA: TGTGCCAGCAGCCTGCGGACAGGCACTAGCACAGATACGCAGTATTTT; J gene: TRBJ2-3; clone size: NA; V gene: TRBV14; D gene: TRBD1
CDR3 protein: CASSDPTGSSATDTQYF; CDR3 DNA: TGTGCCAGCAGTGATCCGACAGGGTCTAGTGCTACAGATACGCAGTATTTT; J gene: TRBJ2-3; clone size: NA; V gene: TRBV25-1; D gene: TRBD1
CDR3 protein: CASSSYRDRGYGYTF; CDR3 DNA: TGTGCCAGCAGTTCCTACCGCGACAGGGGGTATGGCTACACCTTC; J gene: TRBJ1-2; clone size: NA; V gene: TRBV6-8; D gene: TRBD1
CDR3 protein: CASSRPTVTEAFF; CDR3 DNA: TGCGCCAGCAGCCGACCGACAGTCACTGAAGCTTTCTTT; J gene: TRBJ1-1; clone size: few; V gene: TRBV4-1; D gene: NA
CDR3 protein: CASGLSGADTQYF; CDR3 DNA: TGTGCCAGCGGTTTGTCAGGGGCAGATACGCAGTATTTT; J gene: TRBJ2-3; clone size: NA; V gene: TRBV27; D gene: NA
CDR3 protein: CASSRQGGRYGYTF; CDR3 DNA: TGTGCCAGCAGTCGACAGGGTGGGAGATATGGCTACACCTTC; J gene: TRBJ1-2; clone size: NA; V gene: TRBV6-5; D gene: TRBD1
CDR3 protein: CATSRVPQYNYGYTF; CDR3 DNA: TGTGCCACCAGCAGAGTACCCCAGTATAACTATGGCTACACCTTC; J gene: TRBJ1-2; clone size: NA; V gene: TRBV15; D gene: NA
CDR3 protein: CASSAEGRDDTEAFF; CDR3 DNA: TGTGCCAGCAGCGCCGAGGGGAGGGATGACACTGAAGCTTTCTTT; J gene: TRBJ1-1; clone size: once; V gene: TRBV9; D gene: NA
CDR3 protein: CASSLGRANYGYTF; CDR3 DNA: TGTGCCAGCAGCTTAGGCAGGGCTAACTATGGCTACACCTTC; J gene: TRBJ1-2; clone size: NA; V gene: TRBV13; D gene: NA
CDR3 protein: CASGLQGAGDTEAFF; CDR3 DNA: TGTGCCAGCGGACTCCAGGGGGCAGGGGACACTGAAGCTTTCTTT; J gene: TRBJ1-1; clone size: NA; V gene: TRBV6-5; D gene: TRBD1
CDR3 protein: CASSKIRVDQPQHF; CDR3 DNA: TGTGCCAGCAGCAAAATCAGGGTAGATCAGCCCCAGCATTTT; J gene: TRBJ1-5; clone size: NA; V gene: TRBV21-1; D gene: NA
CDR3 protein: CSVATYNEQFF; CDR3 DNA: TGCAGCGTTGCTACTTACAATGAGCAGTTCTTC; J gene: TRBJ2-1; clone size: NA; V gene: TRBV29-1; D gene: NA
CDR3 protein: CASSLSGGGPYEQYF; CDR3 DNA: TGTGCCAGCAGTTTATCAGGCGGGGGACCCTACGAGCAGTACTTC; J gene: TRBJ2-7; clone size: NA; V gene: TRBV27; D gene: TRBD2
CDR3 protein: CASSLTPGQGFTGELFF; CDR3 DNA: TGCGCCAGCAGCTTGACACCGGGACAGGGTTTCACCGGGGAGCTGTTTTTT; J gene: TRBJ2-2; clone size: NA; V gene: TRBV5-1; D gene: TRBD1
CDR3 protein: CATSREVGRSQETQYF; CDR3 DNA: TGTGCCACCAGCAGAGAAGTAGGCAGGAGCCAAGAGACCCAGTACTTC; J gene: TRBJ2-5; clone size: once; V gene: TRBV15; D gene: NA
CDR3 protein: CASSQDPGNSPLHF; CDR3 DNA: TGCGCCAGCAGCCAAGATCCAGGAAATTCACCCCTCCACTTT; J gene: TRBJ1-6; clone size: few; V gene: TRBV4-1; D gene: NA
CDR3 protein: CSASQGIGYTF; CDR3 DNA: TGCAGTGCTAGTCAGGGGATCGGCTACACCTTC; J gene: TRBJ1-2; clone size: NA; V gene: TRBV20-1; D gene: NA
CDR3 protein: CAISDRGRVYNEQFF; CDR3 DNA: TGTGCCATCAGCGACAGGGGAAGGGTGTACAATGAGCAGTTCTTC; J gene: TRBJ2-1; clone size: NA; V gene: TRBV10-3; D gene: TRBD1
CDR3 protein: CASSLGLGQFSNTEAFF; CDR3 DNA: TGTGCCAGCAGCTTAGGGCTAGGGCAGTTTTCGAACACTGAAGCTTTCTTT; J gene: TRBJ1-1; clone size: once; V gene: TRBV11-2; D gene: NA
CDR3 protein: CASSLVGSTGNSPLHF; CDR3 DNA: TGCGCCAGCAGCTTGGTGGGCTCCACGGGGAATTCACCCCTCCACTTT; J gene: TRBJ1-6; clone size: few; V gene: TRBV5-1; D gene: NA
CDR3 protein: CASSFTARSTDTQYF; CDR3 DNA: TGTGCCAGTAGTTTCACAGCCAGGAGCACAGATACGCAGTATTTT; J gene: TRBJ2-3; clone size: NA; V gene: TRBV19; D gene: NA
CDR3 protein: CSVEGSREAGEQFF; CDR3 DNA: TGCAGCGTTGAGGGGAGCAGGGAGGCTGGTGAGCAGTTCTTC; J gene: TRBJ2-1; clone size: NA; V gene: TRBV29-1; D gene: NA
CDR3 protein: CASSQGDLTTEQYF; CDR3 DNA: TGCGCCAGCAGCCAAGGGGACCTTACCACCGAGCAGTACTTC; J gene: TRBJ2-7; clone size: few; V gene: TRBV4-1; D gene: NA
CDR3 protein: CASSLTGKVTEAFF; CDR3 DNA: TGCGCCAGCAGCTTGACAGGGAAGGTCACTGAAGCTTTCTTT; J gene: TRBJ1-1; clone size: few; V gene: TRBV5-1; D gene: NA